Listed here is a single TCR beta chain. Which antigen it targets is not known. No clone much larger than this one lies a single base away; base qualities are absent. The same CDR3 can be traced to other DNA sequences in this sample. The data belong to a study of T cell responses to AZD1222 COVID-19 vaccine (dated by TCRdb to the early 2020s). Regarding the research as a whole: AZD1222 recipients with second doses at about 4 weeks or about 12 weeks were pooled, because spike-specific TCR depth and breadth did not differ between schedules. Trial participants were enrolled by age into 18-55, 56-69 and 70-plus year subgroups, with around 150, 28 and 57 TCR-sequenced participants respectively. TCR sequencing was performed for about 250 trial participants, of whom about 200 were given two doses of AZD1222 and around 25 were given two doses of MenACWY control vaccine.

The time point label corresponds to: baseline before first vaccination. Vaccinee samples came from UK trials COV001 and COV002, including a single-blind randomized controlled phase 2/3 trial of AZD1222 (ChAdOx1 nCoV-19) in healthy adults. Trial participant PBMC samples were collected at day 0 and day 28 after the second dose for TCRbeta chain sequencing. The CDR3 regions of human TCRbeta chains were analyzed by immunosequencing. The original pipeline was this. Repertoire TCRs were matched against a reference library of SARS-CoV-2-specific TCRs generated with the MIRA antigen-specificity platform. Breadth meant the fraction of unique TCRs that were SARS-CoV-2-associated, whereas depth meant the fraction of total T cells that were SARS-CoV-2-associated. Using the MIRA data, each spike-specific TCR was assigned both to the spike region to which the TCR was reactive and to a CD4 or CD8 class. Log10-transformed breadth and depth values were compared by one-way ANOVA with Sidak's multiple comparisons tests. As stored in TCRdb, this immuneACCESS dataset retains in-frame rearrangements with V and J assigned. A fraction of the clones does not appear; measured against another copy, unresolved V genes explain less than half of the discrepancy, and the remainder lacks a known reason. The DNA was the basis for D and trimming; V, J and clone size are from that table. Within this sample are 150,000 to 200,000 clones, with 85% to 90% of them counted one time only. 1.6% of the sample is held by the ten biggest clonotypes.

The CDR3 runs 15 residues from the cysteine to the phenylalanine. Left in the record is the CDR3 DNA by itself, 45 bases read in frame from the first base. V gives up 0 bases and J gives up 1 base, and the segment between their germline ends measures 9 bases. Looking up the germline V gene (reference sequence) yields CDR1 SGHNT and CDR2 YYREEE. Results the study describes overall, beyond this receptor: The whole spike protein was spanned by vaccine-associated CD4 TCRs, and dominant responses were seen in regions 160-218 and 743-854. Because no samples from the day 14 peak response were available, repertoires could be characterized only after the peak T cell response. The 56-69-year group was small, and its depth increase did not reach significance, likely because of low power. Epitopes outside the regions mutated in the B.1.351 and B.1.1.7 variants were reportedly recognized by nearly half of the unique spike-specific TCRs. After two AZD1222 doses, spike-specific TCR breadth and depth were significantly higher than at day 0 and than in MenACWY recipients. Participants were mostly white British and included more females than males, and it was suggested by the authors that clonal diversity may have been underestimated. Conclusions about previously exposed vaccinees were limited because only five to seven AZD1222 recipients were SARS-CoV-2 seropositive at baseline.

The receptor's source is an adult in good health. The material was peripheral blood, obtained on day 0 of AZD1222 vaccination. The V gene is TRBV5-4 and the J gene is TRBJ2-3; the D gene is perhaps TRBD1 or TRBD2, each of them matching over 6 bases. This receptor has the CDR3 CASSLGGAGTDTQYF. The nucleotide sequence is given as TGTGCCAGCAGCTTGGGGGGGGCTGGCACAGATACGCAGTATTTT.